This T cell receptor (beta chain) was sequenced during a study of chemoradiotherapy in HPV16-positive cancers. Study at large: Functional T-cell assays on two HPV16-positive patients' cells defined candidate HPV-specific clones and common TCR motifs. Study outcomes and limitations: Candidate HPV-specific clones and E7-related TCR motifs grew in tumor during treatment. The functional HPV-specific definition rests on just a couple of HPV16-positive patients. In HPV16-positive patients, HPV-responsive T-cell expansion tracked better recurrence-free survival.

To note about this clone: Its antigen is undetermined.

V lost 4 bases to trimming and J lost 3 bases; unmatched junction nucleotides: 6. Germline CDR1 is LNHDA and CDR2 is SQIVND (reference sequence). The CDR3 has 15 residues. Generated by immunoSEQ multiplex PCR, the TCRdb table keeps only in-frame clones and is missing some. The sample has over 1,000 clones; about 82% are singletons. The chain carries TRBV19 and TRBJ2-3, with TRBD1 identical over 8 bases. The clonotype originates from a human donor with HPV-associated anogenital cancer. Sequencing was performed on tumor tissue, taken from a patient who underwent chemoradiotherapy. The CDR3 DNA follows: TGTGCCAGTAGTACGGACAGGGAGGTGACAGATACGCAGTATTTT. This sequence encodes CASSTDREVTDTQYF.